The clone carrying this TCR beta chain was seen many times. Its specificity is not known. The sample belongs to a study of T cells after yellow fever vaccination. Study observations and caveats: CD4 and CD8 compartments shared a small share of clonotypes, likely from convergent recombination.

The 5'RACE template-switching step produced TCR cDNA and added a universal primer site and UMIs. TCRdb fed the 5' RACE reads into MiXCR, producing one record per CDR3 protein. The table records around 140,000 distinct CDR3 sequences, 6.6% of them present only once. The ends were cut back, 2 bases at V and 1 base at J, with 16 bases in the middle. The germline V gene has CDR1 SGHTA and CDR2 FQGNSA. The CDR3 length is 17 residues. V is TRBV7-2 and J is TRBJ2-3; tentatively, D is TRBD2 (5 bases). This sample comprised CD4+ T cells sorted from PBMCs, obtained 10 days after the yellow fever booster vaccination. The clonotype originates from a man in his thirties or forties who received the YFV17D yellow fever vaccine. CDR3 DNA: TGTGCCAGCAGCTTAATCCCTCTCACGAGGGGCACAGATACGCAGTATTTT. It yields the protein CASSLIPLTRGTDTQYF.